This is a list of T cell receptor beta chains from one sample in a study of read filtering for tumor transcriptome and immune sequencing. In TCRdb, the reads were re-called with MiXCR into one record per CDR3 protein. The repertoire holds about 90,000 distinct CDR3 sequences, with roughly an eighth as singletons. The sample consisted of a population of CD138-negative cells sorted from bone marrow. These receptors were taken from a donor at least 40 years old with multiple myeloma. CDR3s include the opening cysteine and the closing phenylalanine or tryptophan.

J gene: TRBJ2-3
V gene: TRBV12-3/TRBV12-4
CDR3 protein: CASSLGQDTDTQYF

J gene: TRBJ2-3
V gene: TRBV28
CDR3 protein: CASSFASGRAEVGTDTQYF

J gene: TRBJ1-5
V gene: TRBV9
CDR3 protein: CASSVDGGDQPQHF

J gene: TRBJ2-1
V gene: TRBV9
CDR3 protein: CASSGGTSGSTNEQFF

J gene: TRBJ2-1
V gene: TRBV13
CDR3 protein: CASSFRGAAHNELSF

J gene: TRBJ2-2
V gene: TRBV7-3
CDR3 protein: CASSLIGREHRGAVF

J gene: TRBJ1-5
V gene: TRBV7-2
CDR3 protein: CASSRVTGAYLPQHF

J gene: TRBJ2-7
V gene: TRBV29-1
CDR3 protein: CSVLTDHLSYEQYF

J gene: TRBJ2-3
V gene: TRBV10-3
CDR3 protein: CAISHDRARTDTQYF

J gene: TRBJ1-1
V gene: TRBV5-1
CDR3 protein: CASSLVPGQGATEAFF